This T cell receptor (beta chain) was identified in a study of beta chain features in type 1 diabetes. The CDR3 consists of 15 residues. The germline CDR1 and CDR2 sequences are MDHEN and SYDVKM. Trimming removed 2 bases from V and 1 base from J, with 11 bases in between. Sequenced material consisted of expressed TCRB transcripts (all of the isolated RNA was reverse transcribed). This table comes from immunoSEQ multiplex PCR, and its TCRdb copy is limited to in-frame clones, with some not included. The table shows 620,000 or so clones, with roughly 15% occurring only once. This receptor was obtained from a man between 18 and 29 years old in good health. The genes are TRBV28 and TRBJ2-5; maybe TRBD1 (5 bases). The sequenced material came from naive CD4+ T cells from blood. CDR3 region: CASSLPQGPQETQYF. The CDR3 region has the DNA TGTGCCAGCAGTTTACCGCAGGGTCCCCAAGAGACCCAGTACTTC.